This section outlines one TCR beta chain sequence together with its context. Its antigen is not known. The entry originates in a study of shared clonotypes between healthy human individuals. In the study overall: Researchers drew samples from a couple of women and a few men aged 18 to 49.

Libraries were prepared by immunoSEQ multiplex PCR; TCRdb keeps only in-frame clonotypes and omits some of them. The table includes about 2.1 million clones, 85% to 95% detected once. Regarding the study as a whole: Sharing across four donors was highest in naive CD4 (roughly 5%) and lowest in memory CD8 (roughly 0.4%).

Terminally differentiated effector memory CD45RA+ cells were excluded by CCR7 positive selection of CD45RO-negative cells. Germline lookup yields CDR1 SGHAT and CDR2 FQDESV (reference sequence). V was trimmed by 0 bases and J by 5 bases, leaving 5 bases between them. The CDR3 is 12 amino acids. This clonotype was sampled from a man between 18 and 29 years old in good health. Some clones in this sample may be carry-over from other donors' samples. Sequenced input: naive CD8+ T cells from PBMCs. V usage is TRBV11-1 and J usage is TRBJ2-7; a weak D match, TRBD1 (5 bases). CDR3 DNA: TGTGCCAGCAGCTTAGCCAGGGACGAGCAGTACTTC. Translated, it gives CASSLARDEQYF.